A single sample gave rise to the 3 T cell receptor beta chains below, sequenced in a study of shared clonotypes between healthy human individuals (dated by TCRdb to between 2020 and 2021). Library preparation was by the immunoSEQ multiplex PCR assay. As stored in TCRdb, this immuneACCESS dataset retains in-frame rearrangements with V and J assigned. A fraction of the clones does not appear; measured against another copy, unresolved V genes explain less than half of the discrepancy, and the remainder lacks a known reason. The sample contains 2 million to 2.5 million clones, over 85% of them found a single time. In total, the top ten clones hold roughly 0.36% of the sample. What was sequenced was naive CD4+ T cells from PBMCs. Taken with the paper, the label for cell subset or site translates to: CD45RA+ positively selected. The receptor source for this set is a man younger than 35 in good health. Some clones in this sample may be carry-over from other donors' samples.

This clone was recorded only once. This chain uses TRBV4-2 with TRBJ2-1, with TRBD2 as a possible D gene (5 bases). The CDR3 covers 16 residues. Trimming removed 3 bases at V and 0 bases at J, with 12 bases between. Germline V CDR1 and CDR2: LGHNA, YNFKEQ. This CDR3 is CASSQVDSSSYNEQFF. In nucleotides, the CDR3 is TGTGCCAGCAGCCAGGTGGACTCGAGCTCCTACAATGAGCAGTTCTTC.

With regard to this clone: Other DNA sequences in this sample translate to the same CDR3. V gene TRBV6-1 combines with J gene TRBJ2-7; the D gene is possibly TRBD1 (6 bases). V was shortened by 3 bases and J by 5 bases, with 14 bases between the two germline ends. This CDR3 contains 14 residues. Germline CDR1 reads MNHNS; CDR2 reads SASEGT. This chain's CDR3 is CASSDRGRGDEQYF. The DNA for the CDR3 is TGTGCCAGCAGTGACAGGGGCCGGGGAGACGAGCAGTACTTC.

The V call is TRBV5-6, the J call TRBJ2-7, with 7 bases aligning to TRBD2. Germline CDR1 and CDR2: SGHDT and YYEEEE. This CDR3 has 14 amino acids. Losses at the gene ends were 4 bases for V and 5 bases for J; bases not matched to a gene: 9. The CDR3 region is CASSRRGRIDEQYF. In DNA form, the CDR3 reads TGTGCCAGCAGCCGACGCGGGAGAATCGACGAGCAGTACTTC.